Listed below are T cell receptor beta chains from one sample, sequenced in a study of T cell repertoires in cytomegalovirus infection. TCRdb itself ran the reads through MiXCR, one entry per CDR3 protein. The data contain hundreds of thousands of distinct CDR3 sequences, about 33% of them singletons. These TCRs' antigens remain unknown. The sequenced sample was cultured PBMCs, obtained from culture after CMV antigen stimulation. Every receptor here comes from a human donor in good health (CMV status not recorded). Some clones in this sample may be carry-over from other donors' samples. Each CDR3 is given with its conserved first and last residue. The order of the fields is V gene, clone size, J gene, D gene, CDR3 protein, CDR3 DNA. The D gene is left open where the match is weak. Some rows mark clone size as missing; the rest say once, few, many or name a class of expanded clone.

TRBV28	-	TRBJ1-4	TRBD1	CASRRDSYEKLFF	TGTGCCAGCAGGCGGGACAGTTATGAAAAACTGTTTTTT
TRBV6-1	-	TRBJ2-5	-	CASSELLETQYF	TGTGCCAGCAGTGAATTGCTAGAGACCCAGTACTTC
TRBV12-3/TRBV12-4	-	TRBJ2-7	TRBD2	CASSTTSGRDEQYF	TGTGCCAGCAGTACGACTAGCGGGAGGGACGAGCAGTACTTC
TRBV7-2	-	TRBJ1-5	-	CASSFQVSAQHF	TGTGCCAGCAGCTTCCAGGTTTCAGCCCAGCATTTT
TRBV19	-	TRBJ2-4	-	CASRGWLRTIAKNIQYF	TGTGCCAGTCGTGGGTGGCTGAGGACAATAGCCAAAAACATTCAGTACTTC
TRBV5-4	few	TRBJ2-5	TRBD2	CASSANQNSGRRETQYF	TGTGCCAGCAGCGCAAACCAGAATAGCGGGAGGAGAGAGACCCAGTACTTC
TRBV6-1	few	TRBJ1-1	-	CASSEARVIEAFF	TGTGCCAGCAGTGAAGCGCGAGTCATTGAAGCTTTCTTT
TRBV7-2	-	TRBJ1-1	-	CASSFGGRGNTEAFF	TGTGCCAGCAGCTTTGGGGGGCGCGGGAACACTGAAGCTTTCTTT
TRBV7-2	-	TRBJ2-7	-	CASSHRGSATFMEQYF	TGTGCCAGCAGCCACCGTGGTAGCGCGACCTTTATGGAGCAGTACTTC
TRBV7-2	few	TRBJ2-5	-	CASSLAWGGGPETQYF	TGTGCCAGCAGCTTAGCGTGGGGGGGGGGGCCGGAGACCCAGTACTTC
TRBV20-1	once	TRBJ2-7	-	CSGQRQQYEQYF	TGCAGTGGGCAACGACAGCAATACGAGCAGTACTTC
TRBV6-1	few	TRBJ1-3	-	CASSEPQDPVTGLFSGNTIYF	TGTGCCAGCAGTGAACCCCAGGACCCAGTCACAGGGCTATTCTCTGGAAACACCATATATTTT
TRBV7-6	many	TRBJ2-6	TRBD1	CASSRGGAGANVLTF	TGTGCCAGCAGCCGAGGGGGCGCTGGGGCCAACGTCCTGACTTTC
TRBV12-3/TRBV12-4	-	TRBJ1-1	-	CASSLLGGSDTEAFF	TGTGCCAGCAGTTTATTGGGGGGCTCTGACACTGAAGCTTTCTTT
TRBV7-2	-	TRBJ2-3	-	CASSLLFTDTQYF	TGTGCCAGCAGCTTACTTTTCACAGATACGCAGTATTTT
TRBV7-6	few	TRBJ2-3	-	CASSYRGGSTDTQYF	TGTGCCAGCAGCTACAGGGGGGGAAGCACAGATACGCAGTATTTT
TRBV12-3/TRBV12-4	-	TRBJ2-1	TRBD2	CASSHLAGGPWNEQFF	TGTGCCAGCAGCCACTTAGCGGGAGGGCCTTGGAATGAGCAGTTCTTC
TRBV12-3/TRBV12-4	-	TRBJ1-4	-	CASSLSGRKEKLFF	TGTGCCAGCAGTTTATCGGGGCGGAAGGAAAAACTGTTTTTT